This T cell receptor (beta chain) was profiled in a study of cytotoxic CD8 clonotypes in ibrutinib-treated CLL (TCRdb year 2021). In the study overall: The cohort had 11 relapsed/refractory and around 16 treatment-naive patients; fewer than 18 were IGHV unmutated. Cryopreserved peripheral blood mononuclear cells were obtained before treatment, at response, and at either sustained remission or disease progression. On average, each sample had about 260,000 productive templates and 94,082 productive rearrangements. Response samples were taken after a median of approximately eleven months on treatment, ranging from 6 to 36 months. Partial responses were observed in approximately 24 patients and complete responses in 2; after a median follow-up of around 68 months, remission was maintained in 15 or so patients and progression was observed in approximately 12. Longitudinal samples were available for about 30% of the 86 trial participants. Patients were still on ibrutinib when every remission and progressive disease sample was collected.

From its cysteine to its phenylalanine, the CDR3 spans 19 amino acids. Only the CDR3 region is kept as DNA, spanning 57 bases read in frame from base 1. CDR1 and CDR2, per the germline V gene, are SGHVS and FQNEAQ. V drops 10 bases and J drops 5 bases, leaving 30 bases in between. The time point label, read with the paper, signifies: 12 months on ibrutinib. For TCR beta library preparation, 2 to 2.5 micrograms of genomic DNA were isolated from cryopreserved PBMCs. Longitudinal blood samples from CLL patients receiving ibrutinib monotherapy were subjected to high-throughput TCR beta sequencing. The patients took part in an open-label, single-center phase 2 trial of ibrutinib monotherapy. On a MiSeq, deep resolution sequencing aimed for a depth between 1 in 1 million and 1 in 200,000 T cells, with each clonotype covered 10x on average. The immunoSEQ hsTCRB Kit was used to generate TCR beta libraries. Turning to the authors' computational methods: ImmunoSEQ Data Assistant and ImmunoSEQ Analyzer were used for data analysis, and V, D and J genes were assigned according to IMGT definitions. Clonality, which ranges from 0 to 1, was calculated by subtracting the normalized Shannon entropy of productive rearrangement frequencies from one. Only overrepresented clonotypes making up at least 0.05% of each patient's repertoire were included in the public clonotype analysis. Repertoires from some twelve age-matched healthy donors in immuneACCESS were used as clonality controls. Not all clones reach the TCRdb copy of this immuneACCESS table, which keeps in-frame sequences only. Checked studies attribute under half of the gap to unresolved V genes and leave the rest unexplained. The V and J calls and clone size were taken over from that table, and D and trimming were inferred from the DNA. The sample yields 73,000 or so clones; about two thirds were counted once. Of the sample, approximately 5% falls within the top ten clones.

As for this clone: The clone's antigen remains unknown. Base quality data are lacking; no much larger clone is found one base away.

Here is what the overall study found, with its caveats: Baseline clonality was found to be higher than that of age-matched healthy donors and was strongly correlated with circulating CD8+ T-cell counts. Sampling times were not matched between patients in sustained remission and patients whose disease was progressing, and lymph node repertoires were not examined. Public clonotypes were rare and either contracted or stayed stable during treatment, and the rise in clonality at ibrutinib response reflected the expansion of private clonotypes. Clonality rose at ibrutinib response, remained stable during sustained remission, and dropped back toward baseline at progression.

The sample was PBMCs, taken after 12 months of ibrutinib treatment. The receptor was derived from a human donor with chronic lymphocytic leukemia. The V gene is TRBV7-8 and the J gene is TRBJ1-6; a weak D assignment points to TRBD1 (5 bases agree). This receptor carries the CDR3 CATRHEGSTVNLNNSPLHF. The DNA sequence is TGTGCCACCCGCCACGAGGGGTCGACGGTCAACCTTAATAATTCACCCCTCCACTTT.